Following are 26 T cell receptor beta chains from one sample sequenced in a study of spatial heterogeneity in lung cancer. The time point here: blood at routine non-recurrence follow-up after resection. Via MiXCR, TCRdb re-called the 5' RACE reads, giving one row per CDR3 protein. The sample yields some 46,000 distinct CDR3 sequences, 10% to 15% seen once. The sequenced sample was PBMCs, obtained at follow-up. All receptors come from a male donor with early-stage non-small cell lung cancer.

This clonotype was seen repeatedly, ten times or more. The J gene is TRBJ1-1, the V gene TRBV6-5; TRBD1 might be the D (6 bases). V shed 7 bases and J shed 6 bases, with 21 bases lying between them. The germline CDR1 and CDR2 sequences are MNHEY and SVGAGI. CDR3 size: 15 residues. The CDR3 loop is CASTRSGGRVAEAFF. DNA of the CDR3: TGTGCCAGCACCCGATCGGGGGGCAGAGTCGCTGAAGCTTTCTTT.

This clonotype has a count of ten or more. This sequence joins TRBV7-2 and TRBJ2-7; D may be TRBD1 or TRBD2 (5 bases each). V lost 4 bases and J 5 bases, leaving 12 bases between the germline ends. Germline loops: CDR1 SGHTA, CDR2 FQGNSA. The length of the CDR3 is 13 residues. CDR3 loop: CASSYGRGDEQYF. As DNA, the CDR3 is TGTGCCAGCAGCTATGGAAGAGGGGACGAGCAGTACTTC.

This clonotype was seen ten or more times. The chain employs TRBV11-2 and TRBJ2-4; 8 nucleotides align to TRBD1. The length of the CDR3 is 15 residues. V dropped 4 bases and J dropped 7; count of bases not matched to a gene: 9. Germline V lookup: CDR1 SGHAT, CDR2 FQNNGV. The CDR3: CASSSVGTGWNIQYF. In DNA, the CDR3 is TGTGCCAGCAGCTCAGTGGGGACAGGTTGGAACATTCAGTACTTC.

This clonotype was picked up many times. J is TRBJ1-1 and V is TRBV25-1; D is unresolved. Germline lookup yields CDR1 MGHDK and CDR2 SYGVNS. This CDR3 spans 14 amino acids. With 3 bases removed from V and 4 bases from J, the gap between germline ends came to 12 bases. The CDR3 is CASSERALGTEAFF. CDR3 bases: TGTGCCAGCAGTGAGAGGGCGCTGGGCACTGAAGCTTTCTTT.

This clonotype was detected many times. V gene TRBV19 combines with J gene TRBJ1-2, with D possibly being TRBD1 (5 bases). Germline CDR1 is LNHDA and CDR2 is SQIVND (reference sequence). CDR3 length: 15 residues. V lost 9 bases and J 4 bases, leaving 21 bases between the germline ends. The chain's CDR3 is CASSNGAGRFYGYTF. The DNA for the CDR3 is TGTGCCAGCTCCAACGGGGCAGGACGATTCTATGGCTACACCTTC. The complete variable domain, with remaining parts taken from reference TRBV19 and TRBJ1-2, reads DGGITQSPKYLFRKEGQNVTLSCEQNLNHDAMYWYRQDPGQGLRLIYYSQIVNDFQKGDIAEGYSVSREKKESFPLTVTSAQKNPTAFYLCASSNGAGRFYGYTFGSGTRLTVV.

This clonotype was detected ten times or more. J is TRBJ1-2 and V is TRBV30; weak D call: TRBD1 (5 bases). CDR1 and CDR2 from the germline V gene are GTSNPN and SVGIG (reference sequence). V was clipped by 3 bases and J by 8 bases, with 16 bases between them. The length of the CDR3 is 13 residues. CDR3 loop: CAWRGDGAPGYTF. In DNA form, the CDR3 reads TGTGCCTGGAGGGGGGACGGCGCCCCGGGCTACACCTTC.

The sample holds a few counts of this clonotype. The chain combines TRBV7-9 with TRBJ1-6; 10 bases fit TRBD1. This CDR3 comprises 15 residues. CDR1 is SEHNR and CDR2 is FQNEAQ in the germline V gene (reference sequence). The junction had 4 bases not matched to a gene; V was cut back by 1 base and J by 10 bases. The CDR3 loop is CASSLEGTGVSPLHF. The CDR3, as DNA: TGTGCCAGCAGCTTAGAAGGGACAGGGGTCTCACCCCTCCACTTT.

This clonotype occurred many times. The CDR3 DNA reads TGCAGTGCGGGGTCTAGCGGTCCCTACGAGCAGTACTTC. Its translation: CSAGSSGPYEQYF. The chain couples TRBV20-1 to TRBJ2-7, with 7 bases identical to TRBD2. CDR1 DFQATT and CDR2 SNEGSKA come from the germline V gene (reference sequence). The CDR3 has 13 amino acids. With V trimmed by 6 bases and J by 2 bases, 7 bases remained unmatched.

This clonotype has at least ten counts. The CDR3 DNA is TGCGCCAGCAGCACTGACTCGTGGGGTACCACAGATACGCAGTATTTT. The encoded protein is CASSTDSWGTTDTQYF. The V call is TRBV5-1, the J call TRBJ2-3; D uncertain. From germline, CDR1 is SGHRS and CDR2 YFSETQ. The CDR3 consists of 16 residues. V was shortened by 4 bases and J by 2 bases, with 17 bases between the two germline ends. Variable domain in full (rest from reference TRBV5-1 and TRBJ2-3): KAGVTQTPRYLIKTRGQQVTLSCSPISGHRSVSWYQQTPGQGLQFLFEYFSETQRNKGNFPGRFSGRQFSNSRSEMNVSTLELGDSALYLCASSTDSWGTTDTQYFGPGTRLTVL.

This clonotype was seen only a few times. The V gene is TRBV20-1, the J gene TRBJ2-3; 8 bases match TRBD2. CDR1 DFQATT and CDR2 SNEGSKA come from the germline V gene (reference sequence). Losses at the gene ends were 5 bases for V and 4 bases for J; bases not matched to a gene: 8. This CDR3 is built from 14 residues. CDR3 bases: TGCAGTGCTCCGGCGGGGGGCCGAGCAGATACGCAGTATTTT. Its translation is CSAPAGGRADTQYF.

This clonotype was recorded at least ten times. V is TRBV6-5 and J is TRBJ1-1; perhaps TRBD1 as D (5 bases). V gave up 2 bases and J gave up 8 bases, with 21 bases separating them. Germline V gene lookup returns CDR1 MNHEY and CDR2 SVGAGI. This CDR3 has 16 amino acids. CDR3 protein: CASSYTSTVRKIEAFF. The CDR3 region has the DNA TGTGCCAGCAGTTACACCTCGACAGTACGAAAGATCGAAGCTTTCTTT.

This clonotype was observed at least ten times. This chain connects TRBV18 to TRBJ2-7; 11 positions match TRBD2. Per the germline V gene, CDR1 is KGHSH and CDR2 is LQKENI. This CDR3 region has 15 residues. The V and J ends lost 0 bases and 7 bases, in that order; junction bases with no gene match: 5. As DNA, the CDR3 is TGTGCCAGCTCACCACCGGGACTAGCGGCTACGGAGCAGTACTTC. Its protein product is CASSPPGLAATEQYF.

This clonotype was counted many times. This chain joins TRBV20-1 and TRBJ1-6, with D perhaps TRBD1 (6 bases). The length of the CDR3 is 15 residues. Germline assignment: CDR1 DFQATT and CDR2 SNEGSKA (reference sequence). Trimming removed 3 bases from V and 3 bases from J, with 12 bases in between. This chain's CDR3 is CSARTTGNYNSPLHF. The CDR3 DNA follows: TGCAGTGCTAGGACCACAGGGAACTATAATTCACCCCTCCACTTT.

This clonotype was counted only a few times. J is TRBJ2-7 and V is TRBV20-1; 7 positions agree with TRBD2. Germline trimming cut 8 bases from V and 7 bases from J; bases unmatched to any gene: 14. The CDR3 runs 13 residues. CDR1 is DFQATT, CDR2 SNEGSKA, per germline (reference sequence). CDR3 protein: CSRRGTLASEQYF. DNA for the CDR3: TGCAGTAGGCGGGGGACCCTCGCTTCGGAGCAGTACTTC.

This clonotype was seen at least ten times. V and J are TRBV7-7 and TRBJ2-2, with D hard to call. The CDR3 loop spans 13 amino acids. Germline V CDR1 and CDR2: SSHAT, FNYEAQ (reference sequence). V shed 4 bases and J shed 8 bases, with 11 bases lying between them. The CDR3 loop is CASSSDGRGELFF. DNA of the CDR3: TGTGCCAGCAGCTCGGACGGTCGGGGGGAGCTGTTTTTT.

A few counts support this clonotype. The V and J genes are TRBV7-2 and TRBJ1-1; no clear D. Germline-derived CDR1 and CDR2 are SGHTA and FQGNSA. Trimming took 9 bases from V and 2 from J, leaving 13 bases between them. There are 13 residues in the CDR3. The CDR3 DNA reads as TGTGCCAGTAGGAAGGCGAGAAACACTGAAGCTTTCTTT. It yields the protein CASRKARNTEAFF. The full variable domain, in which reference TRBV7-2 and TRBJ1-1 provide the parts outside the CDR3, is GAGVSQSPSNKVTEKGKDVELRCDPISGHTALYWYRQSLGQGLEFLIYFQGNSAPDKSGLPSDRFSAERTGGSVSTLTIQRTQQEDSAVYLCASRKARNTEAFFGQGTRLTVV.

In this sample, this clonotype turned up many times. The chain has TRBV12-3 or TRBV12-4 and TRBJ2-6, with D maybe TRBD2 (5 bases). Deletions cut 3 bases from V and 4 bases from J, with 10 bases between. This CDR3 has 15 residues. The CDR3 sequence: CASSLPGSGANVLTF. CDR3 nucleotides: TGTGCCAGCAGTTTGCCGGGATCCGGGGCCAACGTCCTGACTTTC.

The chain has TRBV6-6 and TRBJ1-1; unclear D gene. This CDR3 comprises 11 residues. V was cut by 7 bases and J by 6 bases, with 9 bases left in between. Germline CDR1 is MNHNY and CDR2 is SVGAGI (reference sequence). Here the CDR3 DNA reads TGTGCCAGCACCGGGGAGGCTGAAGCTTTCTTT. This translates into CASTGEAEAFF.

The sample holds many counts of this clonotype. The genes are TRBV12-3 or TRBV12-4 and TRBJ2-7; 8 bases are a match to TRBD2. The CDR3 covers 14 residues. The J segment lost 3 bases and the V segment lost 1 base, leaving 2 bases of the junction unmatched. CDR3 DNA: TGTGCCAGCAGTTTAGGTAGCGGGGACTACGAGCAGTACTTC. It codes for CASSLGSGDYEQYF.

V and J are TRBV20-1 and TRBJ2-7, with TRBD1 as a possible D gene (5 bases). This CDR3 contains 11 residues. The germline CDR1 and CDR2 sequences are DFQATT and SNEGSKA (reference sequence). Trimming cost V 4 bases and J 3 bases, with 7 bases left between them. The CDR3 DNA reads as TGCAGTGCTATCGGACACTACGAGCAGTACTTC. It translates to CSAIGHYEQYF.

The rearrangement links TRBV10-3 to TRBJ1-1, with D perhaps matching TRBD1 (5 bases). Germline V gives CDR1 ENHRY, CDR2 SYGVKD. The CDR3 runs 15 residues. The V and J ends lost 0 bases and 4 bases respectively, with 12 bases between them. The chain's CDR3 is CAISESGGRATEAFF. CDR3 nucleotide sequence: TGTGCCATCAGTGAGTCGGGGGGAAGGGCCACTGAAGCTTTCTTT.

This clonotype was observed at least ten times. The genes are TRBV7-8 and TRBJ2-1; 7 bases agree with TRBD2. V lost 3 bases to trimming and J lost 2 bases; unmatched junction nucleotides: 4. The V gene's germline CDR1 is SGHVS and CDR2 FQNEAQ. The CDR3 is made up of 15 amino acids. The CDR3 spells CASSFSGTTYNEQFF. The CDR3, as DNA: TGTGCCAGCAGCTTCAGCGGGACCACCTACAATGAGCAGTTCTTC. Full variable domain (missing parts from reference TRBV7-8 and TRBJ2-1): GAGVSQSPRYKVAKRGQDVALRCDPISGHVSLFWYQQALGQGPEFLTYFQNEAQLDKSGLPSDRFFAERPEGSVSTLKIQRTQQEDSAVYLCASSFSGTTYNEQFFGPGTRLTVL.

Many counts were recorded for this clonotype. The rearrangement joins TRBV5-6 to TRBJ2-7; 12 bases line up with TRBD2. Germline trimming cut 5 bases from V and 0 bases from J; bases unmatched to any gene: 6. The CDR3 spans 16 residues. Germline V CDR1 and CDR2: SGHDT, YYEEEE. CDR3 in amino acids: CASRRLAGANSYEQYF. CDR3 in DNA: TGTGCCAGCAGAAGACTAGCGGGGGCCAACTCCTACGAGCAGTACTTC.

This clonotype showed up many times. V and J are TRBV2 and TRBJ2-3; no clear D. Germline V gene sequence: CDR1 SNHLY, CDR2 FYNNEI. V lost 8 bases and J 3 bases, leaving 6 bases between the germline ends. This CDR3 has 11 amino acids. Here the CDR3 reads CASQVTDTQYF. The CDR3, as DNA: TGTGCCAGCCAGGTAACAGATACGCAGTATTTT.

The sample holds many counts of this clonotype. This sequence joins TRBV25-1 and TRBJ2-3; D might be TRBD2 (6 bases). From germline, CDR1 is MGHDK and CDR2 SYGVNS. V lost 1 base and J 5 bases, leaving 10 bases between the germline ends. The CDR3 is made up of 14 amino acids. CDR3 amino acids: CASSEWGTQDTQYF. CDR3 coding DNA: TGTGCCAGCAGTGAATGGGGGACTCAAGATACGCAGTATTTT.

V usage is TRBV7-8 and J usage is TRBJ2-5; D is undetermined. The V gene's germline CDR1 is SGHVS and CDR2 FQNEAQ. The CDR3 runs to 14 residues. V was clipped by 4 bases and J by 5 bases, with 14 bases between them. This CDR3 reads CASSSRVAWETQYF. CDR3 DNA sequence: TGTGCCAGCAGCTCACGGGTAGCCTGGGAGACCCAGTACTTC. Using reference TRBV7-8 and TRBJ2-5 for the parts outside the CDR3, the full variable domain is GAGVSQSPRYKVAKRGQDVALRCDPISGHVSLFWYQQALGQGPEFLTYFQNEAQLDKSGLPSDRFFAERPEGSVSTLKIQRTQQEDSAVYLCASSSRVAWETQYFGPGTRLLVL.